This T cell receptor beta chain originates from a study of CD8 T cells in Susac syndrome. V lost 2 bases to trimming and J lost 0 bases, with 17 bases between them. The CDR3 sequence is 18 residues long. Germline lookup yields CDR1 MNHEY and CDR2 SVGAGI. Random-hexamer reverse transcription was applied to about 0.45 to 1 ug RNA. In TCRdb, the immunoSEQ multiplex PCR reads were re-called with MiXCR into one record per CDR3 protein. The repertoire holds 400,000 to 550,000 distinct CDR3 sequences, with more than 80% as singletons. The origin of this receptor is a human donor with multiple sclerosis. The V and J genes are TRBV6-5 and TRBJ1-3; D call uncertain. Source material: CD8+ T cells from PBMCs. CDR3: CASSYVGRSAYSGNTIYF. The CDR3 DNA sequence: TGTGCCAGCAGTTACGTGGGAAGGAGCGCCTACTCTGGAAACACCATATATTTT.